This TCR beta chain was identified in a study of blood T cell repertoires in COVID-19. Study background: COVID-19 samples from acute and convalescent phases originated in the United States, Italy and Spain.

J lost 3 bases, V lost 5 bases, and 13 bases had no gene match. The length of the CDR3 is 19 residues. Germline assignment: CDR1 MNHEY and CDR2 SMNVEV (reference sequence). In the study's own analysis: For nucleated cells, counts were estimated from reference gene primer amplification. The repertoire was sequenced with immunoSEQ multiplex PCR; TCRdb's copy has only in-frame clones and lacks some. That table gives V, J and clone size, and the DNA gave D and trimming. The sample includes about 190,000 clones, about 81% of them seen just once. The sample consisted of peripheral blood. The clonotype originates from an elderly woman with COVID-19, enrolled during active disease. The V call is TRBV27, the J call TRBJ2-1; 13 bases align to TRBD2. The CDR3 protein is CASSPRTSGRARIYNEQFF. CDR3 DNA: TGTGCCAGCAGTCCTCGAACTAGCGGGAGGGCCAGGATCTACAATGAGCAGTTCTTC.